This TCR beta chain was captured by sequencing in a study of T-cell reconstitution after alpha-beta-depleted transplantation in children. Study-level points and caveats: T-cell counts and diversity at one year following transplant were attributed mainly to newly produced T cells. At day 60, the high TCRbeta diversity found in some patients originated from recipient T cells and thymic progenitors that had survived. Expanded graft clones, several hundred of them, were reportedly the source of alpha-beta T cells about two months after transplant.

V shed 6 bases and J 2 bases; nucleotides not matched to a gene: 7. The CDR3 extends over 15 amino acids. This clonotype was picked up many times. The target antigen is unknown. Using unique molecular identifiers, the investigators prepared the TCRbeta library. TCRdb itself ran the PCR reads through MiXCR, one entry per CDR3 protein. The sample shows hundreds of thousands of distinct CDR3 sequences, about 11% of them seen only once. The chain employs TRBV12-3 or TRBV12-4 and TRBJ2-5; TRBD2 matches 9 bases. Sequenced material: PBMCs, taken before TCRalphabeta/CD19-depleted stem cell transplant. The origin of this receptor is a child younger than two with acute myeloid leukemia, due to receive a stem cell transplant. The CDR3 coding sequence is TGTGCCAGCAGGTGGTCTCTAGCGGGGCAAGAGACCCAGTACTTC. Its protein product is CASRWSLAGQETQYF.